These 2 T cell receptor beta chains were sequenced from one sample in a study of OX40 agonist ivuxolimab in advanced cancers. Produced via immunoSEQ multiplex PCR; TCRdb's table is partial and in-frame only. The repertoire holds fewer than 85,000 clones, with about 90% as singletons. The starting material was CD4+ or CD8+ T cells sorted from blood, obtained in a trial of the OX40 agonist ivuxolimab. These receptors came from an adult with an advanced solid tumor such as melanoma, head and neck, liver or kidney cancer.

The rearrangement uses TRBV29-1 and TRBJ1-2; D possibly corresponds to TRBD1 (5 bases). Trimming pared 7 bases from V and 3 bases from J, leaving 18 bases between. In germline, CDR1 is SQVTM, CDR2 ANQGSEA. The CDR3 sequence is 14 residues long. In DNA form, the CDR3 reads TGCAGCGCGGAGATTAGGGACGGAGACTATGGCTACACCTTC. Translated: CSAEIRDGDYGYTF.

The chain links TRBV7-2 to TRBJ1-4; unclear D gene. CDR1 SGHTA and CDR2 FQGNSA come from the germline V gene. This CDR3 is built from 14 residues. V gave up 5 bases and J gave up 8 bases, with 15 bases separating them. The CDR3 nucleotides read TGTGCCAGCAGCCCCTCCGCAGGCTTCGAAAAACTGTTTTTT. Translated: CASSPSAGFEKLFF.